This T cell receptor (beta chain) was captured by sequencing in a study of T cells in Graves' hyperthyroidism and ophthalmopathy. This CDR3 is 16 amino acids long. Germline CDR1 is MDHEN and CDR2 is SYDVKM. V was pared by 5 bases and J by 2 bases, with 16 bases between. This clonotype has ten or more counts. RNA transcripts provided the source from which TCR beta CDR3 regions were amplified. Carried out on the TCR CDR3, a first-round RT-PCR used the HTBI primer set. In TCRdb, the multiplex PCR reads were re-called with MiXCR into one record per CDR3 protein. The data hold around 390,000 distinct CDR3 sequences, with approximately 15% observed a single time.

Sequencing used blood. The TCR comes from a young woman with Graves' ophthalmopathy. The chain employs TRBV28 and TRBJ2-1; no reliable D call. The CDR3 DNA reads TGTGCCAGCAGTCCACAACAAGGTTTAGCCTACAATGAGCAGTTCTTC. It yields the protein CASSPQQGLAYNEQFF.